The T cell receptor beta chain under discussion was sequenced for a study of CD8 T cells in Susac syndrome. Across the study: At blood draw, Susac syndrome patients were therapy-naive, on corticosteroids, or on intravenous immunoglobulin alone.

Reverse transcription used about 0.5 to 1 ug RNA and random hexamers. An immunoSEQ multiplex PCR generated amplified TCR beta CDR3 products spanning 54 Vbeta and 13 Jbeta. Via MiXCR, TCRdb re-called the immunoSEQ multiplex PCR reads, giving one row per CDR3 protein. The sample includes some 120,000 distinct CDR3 sequences, just under 95% of them seen just once. CD8+ and CD4+ T cells taken from blood had their TCR beta sequenced. Isolation of CD8+ and CD4+ T cells was performed negatively, whereas enrichment of TEMRA cells was done by FACS. This CDR3 contains 13 residues. Per germline, CDR1 DFQATT and CDR2 SNEGSKA (reference sequence). After removal of 3 bases from V and 7 bases from J, the junction contained 5 bases not matched to a gene.

The sequenced sample was CD8+ T cells from PBMCs. The TCR sequence derives from a human donor with Susac syndrome. V and J are TRBV20-1 and TRBJ1-5; 8 bases fit TRBD1. CDR3 residues: CSARDREVQPQHF. The CDR3 nucleotides read TGCAGTGCTAGGGACAGGGAGGTACAGCCCCAGCATTTT.